This T cell receptor (beta chain) was recovered during a study of cytomegalovirus exposure and HLA in healthy donors (dated by TCRdb to about 2017). Regarding the research as a whole: According to a later analysis, one platform produced both the 110 or so validation repertoires and the 670 or so repertoires of the first cohort. The study aimed to test whether cataloging public T cell receptors could reveal signatures of past pathogen exposure. In addition to the first cohort of 500 to 850 subjects, a separate validation cohort of 120 different subjects was used. To predict cytomegalovirus infection status, the study brought together high-throughput TCR immunosequencing, statistical association of individual TCRs with disease status, and machine learning.

About this clone: This receptor's antigen is unknown. There are no base qualities to consult, and no much larger clone falls within one base.

V gives up 2 bases and J gives up 3 bases, and the segment between their germline ends measures 12 bases. CDR1 SGHRS and CDR2 YFSETQ are derived from the germline V gene. Counted from cysteine to phenylalanine, this CDR3 has 15 amino acids. The CDR3 DNA has 45 bases and is translated from base 1. The donors were included in the validation cohort of over a hundred subjects, a group kept apart from the roughly 730-subject first cohort. The library was built by means of the immunoSEQ multiplex PCR assay. Regarding the original processing steps: To diagnose cytomegalovirus status from the catalog of TCR beta chain sequences, a statistical classification framework was built. The source is immuneACCESS, and TCRdb retained only in-frame sequences with V and J called. Part of the clones is not carried over; for the studies checked, unresolved V genes explain less than half of this, and the remainder is unexplained. That table supplies the V and J calls and clone size; D and trimming were determined from the DNA. The sample data list about 360,000 clones, and 70% to 90% of these were observed just once. 0.65% to 0.95% of the sample lies in the top ten.

On the study overall, not on this receptor specifically: A later analysis had no HLA typing for the validation cohort, so co-occurrence there was scored across all 120 or so repertoires. According to the authors, the approach could potentially be generalized to other disease states and immunological phenotypes. The study listed 150 to 200 TCR beta chains as associated with cytomegalovirus. In vitro tests confirmed that a few of the cytomegalovirus-associated TCR beta chains recognize cytomegalovirus antigens. Of the cluster scores, 90% to 95% were above 0 in a later analysis, which found that TCRs clustered in the first cohort also tended to co-occur in the 120 or so validation repertoires. Across donors, most TCR sequences were observed very rarely, whereas some public TCRs were present in many individuals. The classifier was reported to diagnose cytomegalovirus status with high specificity and sensitivity in both the original and validation cohorts.

The sequence came from a woman under 30 in good health and CMV-seronegative. The V gene is TRBV5-1 and the J gene is TRBJ2-1; a weak D assignment points to TRBD2 (6 bases agree). The sequencing sample was made of PBMCs. The CDR3 corresponds to CASSFRQGGYNEQFF. DNA sequence: TGCGCCAGCAGCTTCAGGCAGGGAGGCTACAATGAGCAGTTCTTC.